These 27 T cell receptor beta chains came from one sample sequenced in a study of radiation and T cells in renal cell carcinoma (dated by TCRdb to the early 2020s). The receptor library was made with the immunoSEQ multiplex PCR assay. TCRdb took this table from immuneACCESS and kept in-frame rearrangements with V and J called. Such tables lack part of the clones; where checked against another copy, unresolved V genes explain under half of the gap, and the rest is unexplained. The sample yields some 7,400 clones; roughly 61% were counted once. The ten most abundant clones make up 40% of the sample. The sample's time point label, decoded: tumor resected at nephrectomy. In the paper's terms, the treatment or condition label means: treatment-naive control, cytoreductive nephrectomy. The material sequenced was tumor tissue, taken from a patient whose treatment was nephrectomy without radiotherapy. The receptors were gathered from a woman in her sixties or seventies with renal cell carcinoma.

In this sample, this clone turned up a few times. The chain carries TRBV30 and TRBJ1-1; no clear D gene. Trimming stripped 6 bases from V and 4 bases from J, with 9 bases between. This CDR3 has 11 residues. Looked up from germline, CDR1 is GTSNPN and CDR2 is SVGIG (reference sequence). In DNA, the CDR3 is TGTGCCTGTGAGTCGCGCACTGAAGCTTTCTTT. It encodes CACESRTEAFF.

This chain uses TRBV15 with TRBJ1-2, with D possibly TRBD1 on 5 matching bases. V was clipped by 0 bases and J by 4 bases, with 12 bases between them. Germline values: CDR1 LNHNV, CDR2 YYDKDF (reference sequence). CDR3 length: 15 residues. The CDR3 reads CATSRDSQGSYGYTF. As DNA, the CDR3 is TGTGCCACCAGCAGAGATTCGCAGGGATCCTATGGCTACACCTTC.

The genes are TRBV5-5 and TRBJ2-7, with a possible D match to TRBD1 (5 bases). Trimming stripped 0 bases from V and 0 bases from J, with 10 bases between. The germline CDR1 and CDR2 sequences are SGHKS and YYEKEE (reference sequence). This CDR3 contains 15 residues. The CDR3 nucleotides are TGTGCCAGCAGCTTGGAATCAGGGTACTCCTACGAGCAGTACTTC. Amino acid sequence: CASSLESGYSYEQYF.

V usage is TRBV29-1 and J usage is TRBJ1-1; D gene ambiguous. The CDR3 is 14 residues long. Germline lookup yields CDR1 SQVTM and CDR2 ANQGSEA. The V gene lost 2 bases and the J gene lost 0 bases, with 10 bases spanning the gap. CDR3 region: CSVESGMLNTEAFF. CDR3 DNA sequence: TGCAGCGTTGAAAGCGGAATGCTGAACACTGAAGCTTTCTTT.

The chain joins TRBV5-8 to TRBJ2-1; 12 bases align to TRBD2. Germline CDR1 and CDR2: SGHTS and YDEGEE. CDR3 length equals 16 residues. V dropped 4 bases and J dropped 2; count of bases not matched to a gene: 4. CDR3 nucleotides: TGTGCCAGCAGCGAAGGGACTAGCGGGCCCTACAATGAGCAGTTCTTC. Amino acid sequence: CASSEGTSGPYNEQFF. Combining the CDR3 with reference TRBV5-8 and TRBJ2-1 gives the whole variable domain EAGVTQSPTHLIKTRGQQATLRCSPISGHTSVYWYQQALGLGLQFLLWYDEGEERNRGNFPPRFSGRQFPNYSSELNVNALELEDSALYLCASSEGTSGPYNEQFFGPGTRLTVL.

This CDR3 reads CASSFSSGGVSYEQYF. The DNA of the CDR3 is TGTGCCAGCAGCTTCTCCAGCGGGGGGGTCTCCTACGAGCAGTACTTC. V and J are TRBV7-2 and TRBJ2-7; 10 bases line up with TRBD2. The length of the CDR3 is 16 residues. The germline V gene has CDR1 SGHTA and CDR2 FQGNSA. V shed 3 bases and J 0 bases; nucleotides not matched to a gene: 5.

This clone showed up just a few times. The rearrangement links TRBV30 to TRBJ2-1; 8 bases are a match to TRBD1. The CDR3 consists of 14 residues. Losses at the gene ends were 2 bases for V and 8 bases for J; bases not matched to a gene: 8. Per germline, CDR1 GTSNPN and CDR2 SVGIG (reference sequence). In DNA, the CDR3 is TGTGCCTGGAGTCCCAGGGGGCTTTTCGATGAGCAGTTCTTC. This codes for CAWSPRGLFDEQFF.

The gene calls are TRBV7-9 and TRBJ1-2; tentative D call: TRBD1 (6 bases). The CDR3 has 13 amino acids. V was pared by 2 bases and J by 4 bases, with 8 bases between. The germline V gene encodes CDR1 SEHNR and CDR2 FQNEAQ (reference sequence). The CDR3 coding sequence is TGTGCCAGCAGCTTACAGGGGATCTATGGCTACACCTTC. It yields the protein CASSLQGIYGYTF.

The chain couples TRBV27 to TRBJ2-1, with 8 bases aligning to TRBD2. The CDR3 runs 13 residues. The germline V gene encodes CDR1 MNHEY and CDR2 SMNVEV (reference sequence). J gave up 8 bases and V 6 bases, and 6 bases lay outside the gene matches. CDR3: CASRKPGLDEQFF. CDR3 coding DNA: TGTGCCAGCAGGAAACCGGGACTAGATGAGCAGTTCTTC.

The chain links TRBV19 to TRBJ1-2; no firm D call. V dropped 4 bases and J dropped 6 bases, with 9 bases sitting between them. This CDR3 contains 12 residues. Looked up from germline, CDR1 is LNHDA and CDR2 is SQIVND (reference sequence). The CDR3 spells CASSNKLNGYTF. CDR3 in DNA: TGTGCCAGTAGTAACAAGCTTAATGGCTACACCTTC. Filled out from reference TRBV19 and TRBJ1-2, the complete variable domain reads DGGITQSPKYLFRKEGQNVTLSCEQNLNHDAMYWYRQDPGQGLRLIYYSQIVNDFQKGDIAEGYSVSREKKESFPLTVTSAQKNPTAFYLCASSNKLNGYTFGSGTRLTVV.

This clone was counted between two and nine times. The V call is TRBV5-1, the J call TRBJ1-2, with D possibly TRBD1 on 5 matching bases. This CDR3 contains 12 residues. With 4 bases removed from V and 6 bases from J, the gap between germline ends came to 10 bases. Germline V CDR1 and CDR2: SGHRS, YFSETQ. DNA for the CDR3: TGCGCCAGCAGCCCAGGGACGGATGGCTACACCTTC. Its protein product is CASSPGTDGYTF.

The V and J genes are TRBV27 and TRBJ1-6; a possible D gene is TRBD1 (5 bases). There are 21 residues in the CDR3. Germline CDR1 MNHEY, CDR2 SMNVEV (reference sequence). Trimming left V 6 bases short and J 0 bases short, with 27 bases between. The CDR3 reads CASSNRIRGPGKHSYNSPLHF. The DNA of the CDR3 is TGTGCCAGCAGCAATAGGATCCGGGGCCCAGGGAAGCACTCCTATAATTCACCCCTCCACTTT.

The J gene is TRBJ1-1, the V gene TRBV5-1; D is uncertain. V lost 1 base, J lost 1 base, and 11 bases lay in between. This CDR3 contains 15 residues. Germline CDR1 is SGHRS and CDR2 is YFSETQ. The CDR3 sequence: CASSLLPTGNTEAFF. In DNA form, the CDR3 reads TGCGCCAGCAGCTTGCTGCCAACTGGGAACACTGAAGCTTTCTTT.

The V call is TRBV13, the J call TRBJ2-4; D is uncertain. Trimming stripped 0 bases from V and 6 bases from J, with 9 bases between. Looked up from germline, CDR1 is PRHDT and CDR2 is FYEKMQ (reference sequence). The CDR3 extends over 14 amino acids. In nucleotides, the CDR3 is TGTGCCAGCAGCTTAGGCCGGAGCAGAAACATTCAGTACTTC. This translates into CASSLGRSRNIQYF.

The CDR3 spells CASSFGRRSEKLFF. CDR3 nucleotide sequence: TGTGCCAGCAGTTTTGGGCGGCGAAGTGAAAAACTGTTTTTT. The genes are TRBV2 and TRBJ1-4; D unclear. The length of the CDR3 is 14 residues. V shed 5 bases and J shed 7 bases, with 14 bases lying between them. Germline CDR1 reads SNHLY; CDR2 reads FYNNEI.

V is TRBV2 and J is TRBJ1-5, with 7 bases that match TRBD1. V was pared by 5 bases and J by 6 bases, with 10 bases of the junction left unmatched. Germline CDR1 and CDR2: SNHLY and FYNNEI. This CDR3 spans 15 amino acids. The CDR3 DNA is TGTGCCAGCAGTTCCGGGATGACAGGGACTCAGCCCCAGCATTTT. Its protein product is CASSSGMTGTQPQHF. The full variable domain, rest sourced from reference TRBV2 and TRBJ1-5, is EPEVTQTPSHQVTQMGQEVILRCVPISNHLYFYWYRQILGQKVEFLVSFYNNEISEKSEIFDDQFSVERPDGSNFTLKIRSTKLEDSAMYFCASSSGMTGTQPQHFGDGTRLSIL.

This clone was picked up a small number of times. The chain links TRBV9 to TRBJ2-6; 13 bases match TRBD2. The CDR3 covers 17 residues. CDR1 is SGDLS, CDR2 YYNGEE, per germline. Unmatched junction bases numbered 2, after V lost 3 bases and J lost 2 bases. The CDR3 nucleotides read TGTGCCAGCAGCGGACTAGCGGGGGGTACTGGGGCCAACGTCCTGACTTTC. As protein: CASSGLAGGTGANVLTF.

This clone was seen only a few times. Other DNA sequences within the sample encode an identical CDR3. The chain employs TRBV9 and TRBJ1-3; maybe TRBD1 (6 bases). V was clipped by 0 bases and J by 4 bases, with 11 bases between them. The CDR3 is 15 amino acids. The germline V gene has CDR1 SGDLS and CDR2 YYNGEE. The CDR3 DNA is TGTGCCAGCAGCGTAGAAGGGGGAATGGGAAACACCATATATTTT. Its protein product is CASSVEGGMGNTIYF.

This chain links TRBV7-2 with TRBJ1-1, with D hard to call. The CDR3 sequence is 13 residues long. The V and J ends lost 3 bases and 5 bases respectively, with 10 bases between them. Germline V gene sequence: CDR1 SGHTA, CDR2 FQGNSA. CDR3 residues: CASSLAIGTEAFF. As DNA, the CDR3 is TGTGCCAGCAGCTTGGCCATAGGGACTGAAGCTTTCTTT.

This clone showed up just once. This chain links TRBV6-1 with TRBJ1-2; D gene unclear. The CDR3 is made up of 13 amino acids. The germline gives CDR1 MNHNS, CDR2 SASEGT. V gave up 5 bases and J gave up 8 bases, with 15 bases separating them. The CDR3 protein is CASSIGLVGGYTF. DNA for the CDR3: TGTGCCAGCAGTATCGGGCTTGTAGGGGGCTACACCTTC.

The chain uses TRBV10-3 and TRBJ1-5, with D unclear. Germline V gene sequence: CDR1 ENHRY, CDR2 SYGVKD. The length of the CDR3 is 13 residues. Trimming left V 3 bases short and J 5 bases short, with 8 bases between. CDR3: CAISEEDDQPQHF. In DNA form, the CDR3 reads TGTGCCATCAGTGAAGAAGATGATCAGCCCCAGCATTTT.

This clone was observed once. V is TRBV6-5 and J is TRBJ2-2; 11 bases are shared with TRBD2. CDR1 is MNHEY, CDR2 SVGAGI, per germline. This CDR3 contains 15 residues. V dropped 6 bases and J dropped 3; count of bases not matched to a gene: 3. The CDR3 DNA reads TGTGCCAGCAGACTAGCGGGGGTAGACACCGGGGAGCTGTTTTTT. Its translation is CASRLAGVDTGELFF.

The CDR3 spells CASSLGTGSSYEQYF. The CDR3, as DNA: TGTGCCAGCAGCTTAGGGACAGGGAGCTCCTACGAGCAGTACTTC. V and J are TRBV7-2 and TRBJ2-7; TRBD1 matches at 8 bases. This CDR3 comprises 15 residues. The trim removed 1 base at V and 0 bases at J, leaving 2 bases unmatched. The V gene's germline CDR1 is SGHTA and CDR2 FQGNSA.

Written as DNA, the CDR3 is TGTGCCAGCAGCGTAGCGGGTCAGGCCACTGAAGCTTTCTTT. Protein sequence: CASSVAGQATEAFF. V gene TRBV9 combines with J gene TRBJ1-1; D remains ambiguous. V was trimmed by 0 bases and J by 4 bases, leaving 10 bases between them. CDR3 size: 14 residues. CDR1 is SGDLS and CDR2 is YYNGEE in the germline V gene.

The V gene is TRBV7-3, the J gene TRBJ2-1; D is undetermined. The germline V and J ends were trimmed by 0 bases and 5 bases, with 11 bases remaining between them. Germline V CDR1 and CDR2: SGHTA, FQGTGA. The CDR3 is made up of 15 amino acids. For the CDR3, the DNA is TGTGCCAGCAGCTTAACGCCCGAGTTTCACAATGAGCAGTTCTTC. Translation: CASSLTPEFHNEQFF.

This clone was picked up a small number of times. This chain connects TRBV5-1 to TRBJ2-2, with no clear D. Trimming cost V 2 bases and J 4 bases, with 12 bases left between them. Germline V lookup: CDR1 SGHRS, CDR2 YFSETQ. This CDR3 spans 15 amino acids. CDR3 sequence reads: CASSLDASGTGELFF. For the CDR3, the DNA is TGCGCCAGCAGCTTAGATGCGTCTGGCACCGGGGAGCTGTTTTTT.

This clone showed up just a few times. The CDR3 protein is CSVEVEGTGGYGYTF. The CDR3 DNA reads as TGCAGCGTTGAAGTTGAGGGGACAGGGGGCTATGGCTACACCTTC. This chain joins TRBV29-1 and TRBJ1-2, with TRBD1 matching 11 bases. The junction had 5 bases not matched to a gene; V was cut back by 1 base and J by 4 bases. This CDR3 has 15 amino acids. Germline CDR1 is SQVTM and CDR2 is ANQGSEA.